The source of this T cell receptor beta chain is a study of radiation and T cells in renal cell carcinoma. Background on the study: Nephrectomy followed 15 Gy stereotactic body radiation by 4 weeks.

Data came from immunoSEQ multiplex PCR; TCRdb stores just in-frame clones and leaves some out. Here the sample spans more than 65,000 clones, about 86% being singletons. CDR1 SGHNT and CDR2 YYREEE come from the germline V gene (reference sequence). The J segment lost 2 bases and the V segment lost 4 bases, leaving 4 bases of the junction unmatched. The CDR3 is made up of 17 amino acids. Time point of the sample: blood 2 weeks post-SBRT. Treatment here: 15 Gy SBRT to primary tumor, nephrectomy 4 weeks later. This sequence was found in a woman in her forties or fifties with renal cell carcinoma. Sequences were derived from blood, sampled from a patient whose treatment included radiotherapy and nephrectomy. The chain uses TRBV5-4 and TRBJ2-3; 16 nucleotides line up with TRBD2. For the CDR3, the DNA is TGTGCCAGCAGCCCGGGACTAGCGGGGGGGATCACAGATACGCAGTATTTT. It encodes CASSPGLAGGITDTQYF.